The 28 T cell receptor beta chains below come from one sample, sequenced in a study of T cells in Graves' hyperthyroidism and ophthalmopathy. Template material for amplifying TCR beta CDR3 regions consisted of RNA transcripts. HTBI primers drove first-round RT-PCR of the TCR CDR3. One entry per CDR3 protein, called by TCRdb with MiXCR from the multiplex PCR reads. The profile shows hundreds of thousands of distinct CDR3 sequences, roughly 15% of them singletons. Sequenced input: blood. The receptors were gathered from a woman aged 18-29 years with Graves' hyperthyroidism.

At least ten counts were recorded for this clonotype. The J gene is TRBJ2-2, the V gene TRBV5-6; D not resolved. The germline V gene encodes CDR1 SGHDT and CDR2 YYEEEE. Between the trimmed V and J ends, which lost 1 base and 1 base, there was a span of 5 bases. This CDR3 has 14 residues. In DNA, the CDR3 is TGTGCCAGCAGCTTGCCAGTGAACACCGGGGAGCTGTTTTTT. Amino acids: CASSLPVNTGELFF.

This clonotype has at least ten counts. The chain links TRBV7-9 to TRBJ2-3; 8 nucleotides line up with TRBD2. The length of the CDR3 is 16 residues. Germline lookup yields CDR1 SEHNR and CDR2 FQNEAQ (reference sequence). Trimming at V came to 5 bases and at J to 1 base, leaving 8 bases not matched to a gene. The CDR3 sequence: CASSRSGSGGTDTQYF. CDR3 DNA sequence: TGTGCCAGCAGCCGGAGCGGGAGCGGGGGCACAGATACGCAGTATTTT.

Here the CDR3 DNA reads TGTGCCACCAGTGATACCAGGGGTGTGAACACTGAAGCTTTCTTT. It encodes CATSDTRGVNTEAFF. V usage is TRBV24-1 and J usage is TRBJ1-1; possible D gene TRBD1, 6 bases. CDR1 KGHDR and CDR2 SFDVKD come from the germline V gene. Trimming pared 3 bases from V and 0 bases from J, leaving 10 bases between. The CDR3 covers 15 residues.

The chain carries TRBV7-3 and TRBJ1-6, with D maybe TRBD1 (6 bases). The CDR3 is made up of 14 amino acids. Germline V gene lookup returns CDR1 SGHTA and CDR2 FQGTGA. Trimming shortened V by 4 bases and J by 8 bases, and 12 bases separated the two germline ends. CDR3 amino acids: CASSSGGLDSPLHF. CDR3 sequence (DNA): TGTGCCAGCAGCTCGGGGGGGCTCGATTCACCCCTCCACTTT.

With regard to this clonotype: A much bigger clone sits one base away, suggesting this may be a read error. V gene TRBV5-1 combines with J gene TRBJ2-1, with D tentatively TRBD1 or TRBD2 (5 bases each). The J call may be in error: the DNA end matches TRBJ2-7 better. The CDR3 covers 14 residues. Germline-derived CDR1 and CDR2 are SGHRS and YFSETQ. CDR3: CASSLGSGRNEQYF. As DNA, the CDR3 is TGCGCCAGCAGCCTGGGGTCGGGACGCAATGAGCAGTACTTC.

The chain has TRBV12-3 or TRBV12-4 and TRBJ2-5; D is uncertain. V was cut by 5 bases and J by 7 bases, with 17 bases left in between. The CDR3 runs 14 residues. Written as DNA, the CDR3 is TGTGCCAGCAGTCGGGCACAGAGAGAAGGGACCCAGTACTTC. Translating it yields CASSRAQREGTQYF.

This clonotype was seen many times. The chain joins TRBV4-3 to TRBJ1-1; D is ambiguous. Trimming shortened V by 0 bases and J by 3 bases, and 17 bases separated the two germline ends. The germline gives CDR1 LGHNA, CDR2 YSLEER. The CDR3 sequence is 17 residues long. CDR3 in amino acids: CASSQDGEIGEYTEAFF. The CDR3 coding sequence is TGCGCCAGCAGCCAAGATGGGGAGATTGGGGAGTACACTGAAGCTTTCTTT.

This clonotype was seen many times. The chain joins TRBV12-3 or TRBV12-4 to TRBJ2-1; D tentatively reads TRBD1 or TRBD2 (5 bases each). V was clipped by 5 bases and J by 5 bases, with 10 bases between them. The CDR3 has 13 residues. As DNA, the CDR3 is TGTGCCAGCAGTAGTATGGGGGACAATGAGCAGTTCTTC. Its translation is CASSSMGDNEQFF.

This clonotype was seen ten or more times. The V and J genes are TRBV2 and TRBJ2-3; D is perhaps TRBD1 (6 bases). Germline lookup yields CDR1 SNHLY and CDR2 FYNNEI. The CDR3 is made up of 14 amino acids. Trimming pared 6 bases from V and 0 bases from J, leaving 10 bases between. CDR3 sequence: CASRTGQSTDTQYF. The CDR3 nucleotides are TGTGCCAGCAGGACGGGACAAAGCACAGATACGCAGTATTTT.

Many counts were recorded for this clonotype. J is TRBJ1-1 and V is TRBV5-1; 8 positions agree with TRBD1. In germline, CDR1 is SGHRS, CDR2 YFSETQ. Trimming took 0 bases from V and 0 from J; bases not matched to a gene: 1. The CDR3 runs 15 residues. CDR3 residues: CASSLGQGMNTEAFF. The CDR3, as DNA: TGCGCCAGCAGCTTGGGACAGGGGATGAACACTGAAGCTTTCTTT.

The CDR3 spells CASAPQAGADTQYF. In DNA, the CDR3 is TGTGCCAGTGCCCCCCAAGCGGGAGCAGATACGCAGTATTTT. This rearrangement joins TRBV19 to TRBJ2-3, with 8 bases matching TRBD2. Germline CDR1 is LNHDA and CDR2 is SQIVND (reference sequence). Losses at the gene ends were 8 bases for V and 4 bases for J; bases not matched to a gene: 8. This CDR3 region has 14 residues.

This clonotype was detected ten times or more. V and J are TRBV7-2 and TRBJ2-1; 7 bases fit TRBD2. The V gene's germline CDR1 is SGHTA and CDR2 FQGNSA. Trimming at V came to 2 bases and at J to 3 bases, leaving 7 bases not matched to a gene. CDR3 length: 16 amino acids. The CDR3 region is CASSLKVTGGYNEQFF. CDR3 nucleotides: TGTGCCAGCAGCTTAAAGGTCACGGGGGGCTACAATGAGCAGTTCTTC. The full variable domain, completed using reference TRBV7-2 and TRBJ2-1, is GAGVSQSPSNKVTEKGKDVELRCDPISGHTALYWYRQSLGQGLEFLIYFQGNSAPDKSGLPSDRFSAERTGGSVSTLTIQRTQQEDSAVYLCASSLKVTGGYNEQFFGPGTRLTVL.

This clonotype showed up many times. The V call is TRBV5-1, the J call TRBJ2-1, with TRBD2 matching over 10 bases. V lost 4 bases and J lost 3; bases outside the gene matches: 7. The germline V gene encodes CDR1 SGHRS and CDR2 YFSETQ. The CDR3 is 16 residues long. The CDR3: CASSPTSGSNYNEQFF. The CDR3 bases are TGCGCCAGCAGCCCGACTAGCGGGTCAAACTACAATGAGCAGTTCTTC.

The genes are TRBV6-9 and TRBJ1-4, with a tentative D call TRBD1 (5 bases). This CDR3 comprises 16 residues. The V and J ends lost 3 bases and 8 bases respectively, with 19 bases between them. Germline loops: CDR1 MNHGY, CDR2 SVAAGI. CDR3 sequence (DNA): TGTGCCAGCAGTTACGGTCCTGGGCAGGGAGGAGAAAAACTGTTTTTT. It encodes CASSYGPGQGGEKLFF.

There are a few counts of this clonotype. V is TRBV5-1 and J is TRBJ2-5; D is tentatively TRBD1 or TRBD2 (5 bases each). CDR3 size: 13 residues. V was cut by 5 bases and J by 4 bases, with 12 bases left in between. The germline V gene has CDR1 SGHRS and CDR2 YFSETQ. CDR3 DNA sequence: TGCGCCAGCAGATCTTCGAGGGGAGAGACCCAGTACTTC. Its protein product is CASRSSRGETQYF.

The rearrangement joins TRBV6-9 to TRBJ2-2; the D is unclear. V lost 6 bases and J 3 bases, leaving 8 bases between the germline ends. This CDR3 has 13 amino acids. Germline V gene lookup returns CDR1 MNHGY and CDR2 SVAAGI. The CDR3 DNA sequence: TGTGCCAGCAGATTCGATTACACCGGGGAGCTGTTTTTT. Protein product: CASRFDYTGELFF.

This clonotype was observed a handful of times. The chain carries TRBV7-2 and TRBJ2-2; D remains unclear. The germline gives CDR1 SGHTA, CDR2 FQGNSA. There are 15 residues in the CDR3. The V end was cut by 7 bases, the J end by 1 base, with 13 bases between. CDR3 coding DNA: TGTGCCAGCACTAACCTCGGCCTGAACACCGGGGAGCTGTTTTTT. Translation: CASTNLGLNTGELFF.

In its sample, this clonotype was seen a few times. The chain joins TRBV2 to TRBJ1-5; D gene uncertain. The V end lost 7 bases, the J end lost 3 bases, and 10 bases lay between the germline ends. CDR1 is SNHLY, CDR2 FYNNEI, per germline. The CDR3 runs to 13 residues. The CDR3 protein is CASTTETNQPQHF. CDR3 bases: TGTGCCAGCACCACTGAGACCAATCAGCCCCAGCATTTT.

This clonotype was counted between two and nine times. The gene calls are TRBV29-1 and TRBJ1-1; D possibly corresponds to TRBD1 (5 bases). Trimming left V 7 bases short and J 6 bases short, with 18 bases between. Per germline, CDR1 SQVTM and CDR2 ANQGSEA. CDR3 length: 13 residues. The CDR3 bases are TGCAGCGGGGGGGAGACAGTAGTATCTGAAGCTTTCTTT. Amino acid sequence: CSGGETVVSEAFF.

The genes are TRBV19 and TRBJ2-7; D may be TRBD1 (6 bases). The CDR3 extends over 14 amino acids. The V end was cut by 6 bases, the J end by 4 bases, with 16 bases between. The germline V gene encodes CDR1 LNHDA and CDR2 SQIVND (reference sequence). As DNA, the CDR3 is TGTGCCAGTAGCCCCCGCCGGGACACTTACGAGCAGTACTTC. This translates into CASSPRRDTYEQYF.

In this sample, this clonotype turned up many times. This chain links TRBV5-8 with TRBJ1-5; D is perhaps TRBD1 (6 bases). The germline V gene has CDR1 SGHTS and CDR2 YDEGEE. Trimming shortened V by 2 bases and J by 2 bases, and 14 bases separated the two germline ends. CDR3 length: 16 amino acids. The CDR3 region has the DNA TGTGCCAGCAGCTTTAACAGGGAAAGGGGCAATCAGCCCCAGCATTTT. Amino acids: CASSFNRERGNQPQHF.

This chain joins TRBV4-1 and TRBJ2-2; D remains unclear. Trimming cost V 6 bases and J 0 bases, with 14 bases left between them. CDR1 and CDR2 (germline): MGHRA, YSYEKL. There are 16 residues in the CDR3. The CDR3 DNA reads TGCGCCAGCAGGCACTTCCCGATTGCGAACACCGGGGAGCTGTTTTTT. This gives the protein CASRHFPIANTGELFF.

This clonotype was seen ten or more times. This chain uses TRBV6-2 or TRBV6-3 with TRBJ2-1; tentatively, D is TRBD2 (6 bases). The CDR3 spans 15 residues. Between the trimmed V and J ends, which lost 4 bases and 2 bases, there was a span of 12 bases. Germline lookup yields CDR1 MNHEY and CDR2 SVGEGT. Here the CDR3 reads CASSWGGNPYNEQFF. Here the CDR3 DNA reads TGTGCCAGCAGTTGGGGCGGGAACCCCTACAATGAGCAGTTCTTC.

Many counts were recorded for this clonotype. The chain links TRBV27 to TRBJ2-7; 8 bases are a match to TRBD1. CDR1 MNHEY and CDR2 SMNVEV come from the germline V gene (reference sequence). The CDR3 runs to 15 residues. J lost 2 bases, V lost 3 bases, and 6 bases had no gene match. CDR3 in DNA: TGTGCCAGCAGTTTCGGACAGGGAGGAACCTACGAGCAGTACTTC. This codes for CASSFGQGGTYEQYF.

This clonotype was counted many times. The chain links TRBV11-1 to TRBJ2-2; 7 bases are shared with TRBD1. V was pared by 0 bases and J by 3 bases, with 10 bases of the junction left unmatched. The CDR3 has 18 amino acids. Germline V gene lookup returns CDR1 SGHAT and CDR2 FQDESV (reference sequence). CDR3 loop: CASSLARSGTEYTGELFF. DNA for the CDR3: TGTGCCAGCAGCTTAGCGAGGTCCGGGACAGAGTACACCGGGGAGCTGTTTTTT.

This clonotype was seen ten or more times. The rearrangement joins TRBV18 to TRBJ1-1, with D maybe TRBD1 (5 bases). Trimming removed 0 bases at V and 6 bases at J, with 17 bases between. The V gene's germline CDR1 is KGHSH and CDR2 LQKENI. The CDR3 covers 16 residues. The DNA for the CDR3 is TGTGCCAGCTCACCACCGTCCCGGGGCTTAAACCCTGAAGCTTTCTTT. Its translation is CASSPPSRGLNPEAFF.

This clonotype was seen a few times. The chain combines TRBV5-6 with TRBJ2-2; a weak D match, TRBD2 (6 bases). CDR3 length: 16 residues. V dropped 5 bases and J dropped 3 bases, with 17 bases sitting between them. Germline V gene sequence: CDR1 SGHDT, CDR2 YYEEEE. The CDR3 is CASRPLASGDTGELFF. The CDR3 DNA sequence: TGTGCCAGCAGACCTTTAGCCTCGGGAGACACCGGGGAGCTGTTTTTT.

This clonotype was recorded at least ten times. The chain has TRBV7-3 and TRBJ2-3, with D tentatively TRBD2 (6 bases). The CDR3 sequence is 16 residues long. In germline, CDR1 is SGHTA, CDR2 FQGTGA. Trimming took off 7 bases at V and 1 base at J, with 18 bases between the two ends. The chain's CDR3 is CASNPGDLQGTDTQYF. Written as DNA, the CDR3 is TGTGCCAGCAACCCGGGGGACTTACAAGGCACAGATACGCAGTATTTT.